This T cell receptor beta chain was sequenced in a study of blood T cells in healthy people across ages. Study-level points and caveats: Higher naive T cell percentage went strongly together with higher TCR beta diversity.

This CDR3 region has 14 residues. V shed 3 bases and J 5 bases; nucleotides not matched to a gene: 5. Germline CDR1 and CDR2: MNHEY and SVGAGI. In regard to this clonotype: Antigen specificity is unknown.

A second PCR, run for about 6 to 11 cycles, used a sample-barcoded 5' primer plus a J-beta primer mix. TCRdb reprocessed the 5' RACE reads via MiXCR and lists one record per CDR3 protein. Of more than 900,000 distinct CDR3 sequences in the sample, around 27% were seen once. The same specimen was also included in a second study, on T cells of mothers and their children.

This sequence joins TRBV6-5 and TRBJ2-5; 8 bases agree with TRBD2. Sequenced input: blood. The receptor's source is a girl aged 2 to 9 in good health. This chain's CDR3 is CASSYSGVGETQYF. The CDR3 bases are TGTGCCAGCAGTTATAGCGGGGTTGGGGAGACCCAGTACTTC.